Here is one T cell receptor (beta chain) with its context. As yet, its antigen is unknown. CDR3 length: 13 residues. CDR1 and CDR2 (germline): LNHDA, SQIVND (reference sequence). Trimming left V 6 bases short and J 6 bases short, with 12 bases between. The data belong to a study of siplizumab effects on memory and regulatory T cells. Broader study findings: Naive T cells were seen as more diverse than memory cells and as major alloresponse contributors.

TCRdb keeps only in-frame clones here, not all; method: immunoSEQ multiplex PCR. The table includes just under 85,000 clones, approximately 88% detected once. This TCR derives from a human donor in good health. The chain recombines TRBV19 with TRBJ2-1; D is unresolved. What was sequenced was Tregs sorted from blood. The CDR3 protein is CASRADRTNEQFF. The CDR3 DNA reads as TGTGCCAGTAGGGCAGATCGAACCAATGAGCAGTTCTTC.